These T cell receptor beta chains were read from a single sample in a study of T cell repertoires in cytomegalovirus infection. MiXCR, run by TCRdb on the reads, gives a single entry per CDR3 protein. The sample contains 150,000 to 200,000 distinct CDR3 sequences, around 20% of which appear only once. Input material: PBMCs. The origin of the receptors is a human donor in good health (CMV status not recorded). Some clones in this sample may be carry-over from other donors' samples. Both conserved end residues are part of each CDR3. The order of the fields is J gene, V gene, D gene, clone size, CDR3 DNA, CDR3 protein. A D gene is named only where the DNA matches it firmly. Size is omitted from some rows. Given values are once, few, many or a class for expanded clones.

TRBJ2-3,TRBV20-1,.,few,TGCAGTGCTAGGGAGGCTCTAGGGGTGTGGACGCAGTATTTT,CSAREALGVWTQYF
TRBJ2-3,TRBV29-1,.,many,TGCAGCGTTTCCGGGACCCTAATAACAGATACGCAGTATTTT,CSVSGTLITDTQYF
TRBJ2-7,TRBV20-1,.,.,TGCAGTGCTGAGGCCCTAAGCTCCTACGAGCAGTACTTC,CSAEALSSYEQYF
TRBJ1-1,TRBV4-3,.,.,TGCGCCAGCAGCCAAGACGTAAAGGGCACTGAAGCTTTCTTT,CASSQDVKGTEAFF
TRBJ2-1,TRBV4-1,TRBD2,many,TGCGCCAGCAGCCCAGGCGGGACTAGGCCTGCCAATGAGCAGTTCTTC,CASSPGGTRPANEQFF
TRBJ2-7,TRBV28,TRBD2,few,TGTGCCAGCACTAGCGGGGGACTCTACGAGCAGTACTTC,CASTSGGLYEQYF
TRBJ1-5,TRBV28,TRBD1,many,TGTGCCAGCAGTTCTCCGGACAGGGTTCAGCCCCAGCATTTT,CASSSPDRVQPQHF
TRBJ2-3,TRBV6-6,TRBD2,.,TGTGCCAGCAGTTACCCCGGGACTAGCAACACAGATACGCAGTATTTT,CASSYPGTSNTDTQYF
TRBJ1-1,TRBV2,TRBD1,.,TGTGCCAGCAGGAGGACAGGGGTGAACACTGAAGCTTTCTTT,CASRRTGVNTEAFF
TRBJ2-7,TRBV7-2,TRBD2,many,TGTGCCAGCAGCCAGGGGCTAGCGGGAGGGAGGTACGAGCAGTACTTC,CASSQGLAGGRYEQYF
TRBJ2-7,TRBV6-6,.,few,TGTGCCAGCAGTTACCCGGACATGGGGGCATTTTACGAGCAGTACTTC,CASSYPDMGAFYEQYF
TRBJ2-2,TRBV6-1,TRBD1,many,TGTGCCAGCAGTCTCAGGGGGCAGGACACCGGGGAGCTGTTTTTT,CASSLRGQDTGELFF
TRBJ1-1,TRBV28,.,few,TGTGCCAGCGTCGGATCGGGAGGGTGGCGGACGGAAGCTTTCTTT,CASVGSGGWRTEAFF
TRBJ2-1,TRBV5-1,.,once,TGCGCCAGCAGCGCCCCACAGGATTCCTACAATGAGCAGTTCTTC,CASSAPQDSYNEQFF
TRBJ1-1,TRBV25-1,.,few,TGTGCCAGCAGTGCTTCGCTAAACACTGAAGCTTTCTTT,CASSASLNTEAFF
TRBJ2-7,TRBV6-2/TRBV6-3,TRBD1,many,TGTGCCACCCACCCCGGGACAGGCGACTCCTACGAGCAGTACTTC,CATHPGTGDSYEQYF
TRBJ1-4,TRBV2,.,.,TGTGCCAGCAGTGAAGTGTCCCAGGGCCAGGGTGGAAAACTGTTTTTT,CASSEVSQGQGGKLFF